This TCR beta chain was captured in a study of OX40 agonist ivuxolimab in advanced cancers. This clone was counted between two and nine times. The table came from immunoSEQ multiplex PCR; TCRdb's copy has only in-frame clones and leaves some out. The sample shows tens of thousands of clones, about 86% of them seen only once. Germline assignment: CDR1 SQVTM and CDR2 ANQGSEA. The length of the CDR3 is 13 residues. Trimming left V 6 bases short and J 2 bases short, with 13 bases between. The sequences come from CD4+ or CD8+ T cells sorted from blood, collected in a trial of the OX40 agonist ivuxolimab. The V call is TRBV29-1, the J call TRBJ1-1; a weak D match, TRBD1 (6 bases). The receptor comes from an adult with an advanced solid tumor such as melanoma, head and neck, liver or kidney cancer. This CDR3 is CSVSGVYNTEAFF. As DNA, the CDR3 is TGCAGCGTGTCAGGGGTTTATAACACTGAAGCTTTCTTT. The full variable domain, its missing parts supplied by reference TRBV29-1 and TRBJ1-1, is SAVISQKPSRDICQRGTSLTIQCQVDSQVTMMFWYRQQPGQSLTLIATANQGSEATYESGFVIDKFPISRPNLTFSTLTVSNMSPEDSSIYLCSVSGVYNTEAFFGQGTRLTVV.